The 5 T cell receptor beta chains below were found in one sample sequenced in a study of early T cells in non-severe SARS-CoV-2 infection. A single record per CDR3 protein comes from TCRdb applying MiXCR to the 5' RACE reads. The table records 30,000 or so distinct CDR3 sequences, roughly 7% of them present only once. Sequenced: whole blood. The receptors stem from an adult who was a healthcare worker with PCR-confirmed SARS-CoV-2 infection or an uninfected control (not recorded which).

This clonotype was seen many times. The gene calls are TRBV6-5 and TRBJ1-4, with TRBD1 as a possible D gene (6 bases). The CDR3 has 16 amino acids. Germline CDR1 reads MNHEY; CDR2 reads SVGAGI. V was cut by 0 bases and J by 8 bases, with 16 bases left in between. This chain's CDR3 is CASSYSIGGGREKLFF. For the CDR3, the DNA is TGTGCCAGCAGTTACTCGATCGGAGGGGGTCGGGAAAAACTGTTTTTT.

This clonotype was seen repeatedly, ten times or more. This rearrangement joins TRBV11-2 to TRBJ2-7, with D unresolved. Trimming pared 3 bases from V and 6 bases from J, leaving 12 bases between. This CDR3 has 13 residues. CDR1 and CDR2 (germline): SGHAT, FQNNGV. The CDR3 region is CASSLDREREQYF. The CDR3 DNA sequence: TGTGCCAGCAGCTTGGATCGCGAGCGCGAGCAGTACTTC.

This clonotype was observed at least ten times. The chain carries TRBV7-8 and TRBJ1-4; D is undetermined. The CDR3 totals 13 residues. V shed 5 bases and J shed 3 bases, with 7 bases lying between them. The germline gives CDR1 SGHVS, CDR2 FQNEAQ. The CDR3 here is CASSPAPNEKLFF. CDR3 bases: TGTGCCAGCAGCCCAGCCCCTAATGAAAAACTGTTTTTT.

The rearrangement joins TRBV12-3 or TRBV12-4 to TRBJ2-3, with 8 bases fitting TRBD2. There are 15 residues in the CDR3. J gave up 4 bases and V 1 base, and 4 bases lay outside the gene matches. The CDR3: CASSLVAGRADTQYF. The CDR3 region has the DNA TGTGCCAGCAGTTTAGTAGCGGGGAGGGCAGATACGCAGTATTTT.

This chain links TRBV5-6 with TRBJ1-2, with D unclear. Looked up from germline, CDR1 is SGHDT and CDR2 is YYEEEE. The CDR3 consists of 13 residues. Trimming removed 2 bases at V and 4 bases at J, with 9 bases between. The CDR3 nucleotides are TGTGCCAGCAGCTTTGGGGAACCCTATGGCTACACCTTC. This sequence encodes CASSFGEPYGYTF.